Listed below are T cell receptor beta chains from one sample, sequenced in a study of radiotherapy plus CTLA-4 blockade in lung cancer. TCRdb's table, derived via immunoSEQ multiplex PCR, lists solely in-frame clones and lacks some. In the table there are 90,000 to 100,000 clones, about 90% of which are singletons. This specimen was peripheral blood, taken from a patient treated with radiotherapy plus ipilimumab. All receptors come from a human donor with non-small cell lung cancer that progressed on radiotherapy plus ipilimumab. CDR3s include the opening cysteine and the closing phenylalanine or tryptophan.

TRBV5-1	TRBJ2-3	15	CASSPRDPAPDTQYF
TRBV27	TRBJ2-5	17	CASSSRPSGTAQETQYF
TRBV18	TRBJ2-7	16	CASSPPASGSSYEQYF
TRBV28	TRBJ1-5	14	CASSLGVRNQPQHF
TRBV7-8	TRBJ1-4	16	CASSGRTGATNEKLFF
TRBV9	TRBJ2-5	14	CASSPGPGGETQYF
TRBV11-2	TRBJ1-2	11	CASSERYGYTF
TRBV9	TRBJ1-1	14	CASSVEGEATEAFF
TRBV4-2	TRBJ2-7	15	CASSQDVGLAGEQYF
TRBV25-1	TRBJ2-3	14	CASSESGWTDTQYF
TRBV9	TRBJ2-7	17	CASSVGAGSPNSYEQYF
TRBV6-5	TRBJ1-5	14	CASTKAQGTQPQHF
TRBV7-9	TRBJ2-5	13	CASSLEAGGTQYF
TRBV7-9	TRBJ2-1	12	CASSLDLVEQFF
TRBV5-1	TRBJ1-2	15	CASSRAGEPLDGYTF
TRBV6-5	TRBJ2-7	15	CASSSPGQGIYEQYF
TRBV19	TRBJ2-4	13	CASSETSGNIQYF
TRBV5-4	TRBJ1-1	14	CASSPRTGGAEAFF
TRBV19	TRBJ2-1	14	CASSPGNQGGEQFF
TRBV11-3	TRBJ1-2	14	CASRGHKANYGYTF
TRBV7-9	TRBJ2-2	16	CASTPGLAGGAGELFF
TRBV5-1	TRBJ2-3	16	CASSDLTGDLADTQYF
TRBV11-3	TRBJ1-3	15	CASSLYHAAGNTIYF
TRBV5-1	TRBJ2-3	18	CASSYSTLAGGRSDTQYF
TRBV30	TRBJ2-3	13	CAWSVQGPDTQYF
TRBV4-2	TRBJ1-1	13	CASSQVDGPEAFF
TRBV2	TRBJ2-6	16	CASRDRGLAGANVLTF
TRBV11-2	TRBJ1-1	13	CASSLFRTQEAFF
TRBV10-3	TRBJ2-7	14	CAISDPTENYEQYF
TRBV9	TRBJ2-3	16	CASSSTSGGVRDTQYF
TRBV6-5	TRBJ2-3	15	CASSSGLAVLDTQYF
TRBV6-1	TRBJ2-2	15	CASSPGRASGRELFF
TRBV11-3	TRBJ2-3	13	CASSPWAGDTQYF
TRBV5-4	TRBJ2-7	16	CASSLGLAGGTYEQYF
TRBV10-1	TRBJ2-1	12	CASSDHPREQFF
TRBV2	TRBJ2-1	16	CASRKRTGRENNEQFF
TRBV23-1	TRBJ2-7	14	CASSHRQGSYEQYF
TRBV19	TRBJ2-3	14	CASSRNRYTDTQYF
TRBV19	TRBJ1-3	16	CASTQVTQSSGNTIYF
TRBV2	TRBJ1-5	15	CASSEAGQPNQPQHF
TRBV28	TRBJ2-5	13	CASSQGDRQTQYF
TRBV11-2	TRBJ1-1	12	CASSPDRTEAFF
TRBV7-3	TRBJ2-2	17	CASSLGGPLTNTGELFF
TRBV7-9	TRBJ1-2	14	CASSLDGGTVGYTF
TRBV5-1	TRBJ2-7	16	CASSLEFSMGAQEQYF
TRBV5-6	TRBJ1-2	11	CASSLGQIYTF
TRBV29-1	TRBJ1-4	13	CSVVVTDNEKLFF
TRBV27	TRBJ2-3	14	CASSHTGKTDTQYF
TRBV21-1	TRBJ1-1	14	CASSKVGGRTEAFF
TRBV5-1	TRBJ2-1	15	CASSLTGGSYNEQFF
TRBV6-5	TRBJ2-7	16	CASSYAQSGGSYEQYF
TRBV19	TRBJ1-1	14	CASSYDNLNTEAFF
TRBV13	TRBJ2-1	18	CASRRSGVGTLGLNEQFF
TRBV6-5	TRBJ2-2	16	CASSYASVRDTGELFF
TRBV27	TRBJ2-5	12	CASWSAWSTQYF